Following are 7 T cell receptor beta chains from one sample sequenced in a study of cytomegalovirus exposure and HLA in healthy donors. TCRdb's table, derived via immunoSEQ multiplex PCR, lists solely in-frame clones and lacks some. The sample lists tens of thousands of clones; around 96% were seen once. What was sequenced was PBMCs. The receptors stem from a man between 18 and 35 years old in good health and CMV-seropositive.

This rearrangement joins TRBV19 to TRBJ1-6, with 9 bases matching TRBD1. This CDR3 has 15 amino acids. V lost 10 bases and J lost 8; bases outside the gene matches: 12. Germline loops: CDR1 LNHDA, CDR2 SQIVND (reference sequence). CDR3 coding DNA: TGTGCCACCGCGGGACAGGGATCTCCGGATTCACCCCTCCACTTT. Translating gives CATAGQGSPDSPLHF.

The chain is built from TRBV18 and TRBJ1-1; D may be TRBD1 (6 bases). Germline CDR1 is KGHSH and CDR2 is LQKENI. This CDR3 has 13 residues. The V and J ends lost 3 bases and 10 bases respectively, with 15 bases between them. In DNA form, the CDR3 reads TGTGCCAGCTCACCCCCCGGACAGACGGCAGCTTTCTTT. It translates to CASSPPGQTAAFF.

The chain links TRBV18 to TRBJ1-1, with a tentative D call TRBD1 (5 bases). Trimming removed 5 bases from V and 5 bases from J, with 18 bases in between. Germline CDR1 and CDR2: KGHSH and LQKENI. The CDR3 is 15 residues long. CDR3 residues: CASSSRGGIRTEAFF. DNA for the CDR3: TGTGCCAGCTCATCACGGGGGGGGATAAGGACTGAAGCTTTCTTT.

The gene calls are TRBV4-1 and TRBJ1-2; D remains ambiguous. The CDR3 loop spans 15 amino acids. Germline V gene data show CDR1 as MGHRA and CDR2 as YSYEKL. V lost 5 bases and J lost 0, with 13 bases in between. The CDR3 sequence is CASSIRSLANYGYTF. The CDR3 DNA reads TGCGCCAGCAGCATTAGGAGCTTAGCTAACTATGGCTACACCTTC.

This chain links TRBV18 with TRBJ1-2; D call uncertain. Deletions cut 1 base from V and 2 bases from J, with 8 bases between. This CDR3 contains 14 residues. CDR1 and CDR2 (germline): KGHSH, LQKENI. CDR3 in amino acids: CASSPQNTNYGYTF. CDR3 in DNA: TGTGCCAGCTCACCACAAAACACCAACTATGGCTACACCTTC.

This chain connects TRBV19 to TRBJ1-2; 7 bases match TRBD1. The trim removed 5 bases at V and 2 bases at J, leaving 5 bases unmatched. Germline CDR1 LNHDA, CDR2 SQIVND (reference sequence). CDR3 length: 14 amino acids. In DNA form, the CDR3 reads TGTGCCAGTAGTCGAAGAGGGGGCAACTATGGCTACACCTTC. Translating it yields CASSRRGGNYGYTF.

The rearrangement uses TRBV28 and TRBJ1-1; D is possibly TRBD1 (6 bases). Germline V gene sequence: CDR1 MDHEN, CDR2 SYDVKM. Trimming took off 4 bases at V and 0 bases at J, with 15 bases between the two ends. The CDR3 is 16 residues long. The CDR3 is CASSSPRGSMNTEAFF. The CDR3 coding sequence is TGTGCCAGCAGTTCCCCGAGGGGGAGCATGAACACTGAAGCTTTCTTT.